This entry describes one TCR beta chain. Its antigen is not identified. Each CDR3 protein is one row after TCRdb ran MiXCR on the RT-PCR reads. The sample has 7,000 or so distinct CDR3 sequences, more than 70% seen once. The data are from a study of yellow fever vaccine responses in identical twins. Study conclusions and caveats: After vaccination, twins' T cell response reportedly seemed partly convergent, partly personalized.

The CDR3 has 15 amino acids. V was pared by 6 bases and J by 1 base, with 5 bases of the junction left unmatched. Germline CDR1 LNHDA, CDR2 SQIVND (reference sequence). The chain carries TRBV19 and TRBJ2-2, with 7 bases identical to TRBD1. The sequence was obtained from a woman aged 18-35 years who received the yellow fever vaccine. The sample consisted of T cells from blood (PBMCs), unsorted or a sorted subset (not recorded which), taken before or after yellow fever vaccination (not recorded which). CDR3 in DNA: TGTGCCAGTAGGGACGGGACAGTGAACACCGGGGAGCTGTTTTTT. As protein: CASRDGTVNTGELFF.